A single sample is the source of the 29 T cell receptor beta chains below, sequenced in a study of vaccination effects on CD4 cells after COVID-19 (dated 2022 in TCRdb). In the ViraFEST assay, PBMC were stimulated with viral peptide pools, and TCR sequencing was then used to find antigen-specific CD4+ T cell clonotypes based on their expansion. After 10 to 11 days of culture, CD4+ T cells were isolated with the EasySep CD4+ T cell isolation kit. Participants received two doses of either the BNT162b2 or the mRNA-1273 mRNA SARS-CoV-2 vaccine. The antigens these receptors bind are not known. Libraries came from the immunoSEQ multiplex PCR assay. TCRdb took over this immuneACCESS table, retaining in-frame rearrangements with V and J assigned. Such tables are incomplete; in checked studies, under half of the missing clones stem from an unresolved V gene, and the remainder is unexplained. The sample table records roughly 43,000 clones; 74% of these occur just once. The top ten clones comprise over 13% of the sample.

The source material was CD4+ T cells from PBMCs cultured with HCoV-OC43 spike peptides, sampled after COVID-19 vaccination. The intended sense of this specimen's cell subset or site label: HCoV-OC43 spike overlapping peptide pool stimulation. These receptors were obtained from a human donor who received a COVID-19 vaccine.

The rearrangement joins TRBV2 to TRBJ1-4; TRBD1 might be the D (5 bases). This CDR3 contains 15 residues. V was trimmed by 4 bases and J by 8 bases, leaving 17 bases between them. Looked up from germline, CDR1 is SNHLY and CDR2 is FYNNEI. CDR3 region: CASSATQGQIEKLFF. In DNA form, the CDR3 reads TGTGCCAGCAGTGCGACTCAGGGTCAGATAGAAAAACTGTTTTTT.

This sequence joins TRBV7-6 and TRBJ2-1; D ambiguous. V shed 1 base and J shed 7 bases, with 20 bases lying between them. This CDR3 has 17 residues. Germline assignment: CDR1 SGHVS and CDR2 FNYEAQ. This CDR3 reads CASSLGNIVVPTNEQFF. CDR3 DNA sequence: TGTGCCAGCAGCTTAGGGAATATAGTGGTCCCGACGAATGAGCAGTTCTTC.

The chain employs TRBV7-9 and TRBJ1-4, with 7 positions matching TRBD1. Germline-derived CDR1 and CDR2 are SEHNR and FQNEAQ (reference sequence). This CDR3 comprises 16 residues. V trimming: 0 bases; J trimming: 7 bases; junction bases outside the gene matches: 8. The CDR3 DNA sequence: TGTGCCAGCAGCTTAGCATACAGGGGCGGCGGTGAAAAACTGTTTTTT. Its translation is CASSLAYRGGGEKLFF.

This clone was counted between two and nine times. The chain links TRBV30 to TRBJ1-5, with no clear D. CDR1 and CDR2 from the germline V gene are GTSNPN and SVGIG (reference sequence). The CDR3 is 13 residues long. Trimming cost V 0 bases and J 3 bases, with 6 bases left between them. The CDR3 DNA reads as TGTGCCTGGAGTGTAATGATCAATCAGCCCCAGCATTTT. The encoded protein is CAWSVMINQPQHF.

Only one count was recorded for this clone. The chain recombines TRBV5-4 with TRBJ2-3; 14 bases line up with TRBD2. Per the germline V gene, CDR1 is SGHNT and CDR2 is YYREEE (reference sequence). This CDR3 region has 18 residues. Unmatched junction bases numbered 8, after V lost 0 bases and J lost 5 bases. CDR3 sequence reads: CASSLGTSGRSIGDTQYF. As DNA, the CDR3 is TGTGCCAGCAGCTTGGGGACTAGCGGGAGGAGTATAGGAGATACGCAGTATTTT.

This chain uses TRBV25-1 with TRBJ2-7; possible D gene TRBD1, 6 bases. Germline loops: CDR1 MGHDK, CDR2 SYGVNS. The V end was cut by 3 bases, the J end by 4 bases, with 10 bases between. The CDR3 extends over 13 amino acids. CDR3 bases: TGTGCCAGCAGTGACACAGGGAGTTACGAGCAGTACTTC. Translating gives CASSDTGSYEQYF.

The chain recombines TRBV19 with TRBJ1-4; D not certain. Looked up from germline, CDR1 is LNHDA and CDR2 is SQIVND (reference sequence). The V end was cut by 10 bases, the J end by 3 bases, with 12 bases between. CDR3 length: 13 residues. This chain's CDR3 is CATTDKPNEKLFF. CDR3 nucleotides: TGTGCCACCACCGACAAGCCTAATGAAAAACTGTTTTTT.

The gene calls are TRBV3-1 (or the pseudogene TRBV3-2) and TRBJ1-6, with D maybe TRBD1 (5 bases). V was trimmed by 1 base and J by 8 bases, leaving 12 bases between them. The CDR3 consists of 15 residues. Germline V gene sequence: CDR1 LGHDT, CDR2 YNNKEL (reference sequence). The CDR3 DNA is TGTGCCAGCAGCCAAGGTCCAGGGATTTATTCACCCCTCCACTTT. Amino acids: CASSQGPGIYSPLHF.

The chain recombines TRBV7-9 with TRBJ1-2; maybe TRBD1 (5 bases). Looked up from germline, CDR1 is SEHNR and CDR2 is FQNEAQ (reference sequence). V lost 4 bases, J lost 6 bases, and 18 bases lay in between. The length of the CDR3 is 15 residues. The DNA of the CDR3 is TGTGCCAGCAGCTATCCTTGGGGGGGGATGGATGGCTACACCTTC. Its protein product is CASSYPWGGMDGYTF.

V and J are TRBV2 and TRBJ2-1; D is unresolved. This CDR3 comprises 12 residues. V dropped 3 bases and J dropped 3 bases, with 3 bases sitting between them. CDR1 and CDR2 from the germline V gene are SNHLY and FYNNEI. The CDR3 loop is CASSDHYNEQFF. The CDR3 bases are TGTGCCAGCAGTGACCACTACAATGAGCAGTTCTTC.

V and J are TRBV19 and TRBJ2-2; D is unclear. Trimming cost V 3 bases and J 1 base, with 6 bases left between them. This CDR3 is 14 amino acids long. Germline values: CDR1 LNHDA, CDR2 SQIVND (reference sequence). For the CDR3, the DNA is TGTGCCAGTAGTATCTCAGTGAACACCGGGGAGCTGTTTTTT. Protein: CASSISVNTGELFF. Filled out from reference TRBV19 and TRBJ2-2, the complete variable domain reads DGGITQSPKYLFRKEGQNVTLSCEQNLNHDAMYWYRQDPGQGLRLIYYSQIVNDFQKGDIAEGYSVSREKKESFPLTVTSAQKNPTAFYLCASSISVNTGELFFGEGSRLTVL.

The table lists this clone with a count of one. V gene TRBV5-1 combines with J gene TRBJ2-5, with 9 bases identical to TRBD1. CDR1 is SGHRS and CDR2 is YFSETQ in the germline V gene. CDR3 size: 14 residues. J was trimmed by 1 base and V by 6 bases; bases with no gene match: 4. The CDR3 here is CASTRDRAQETQYF. The CDR3 DNA sequence: TGCGCCAGCACACGGGACAGGGCCCAAGAGACCCAGTACTTC.

This clone was observed a single time. V usage is TRBV6-5 and J usage is TRBJ1-6; 9 nucleotides match TRBD1. Per germline, CDR1 MNHEY and CDR2 SVGAGI. This CDR3 has 15 residues. The junction had 8 bases not matched to a gene; V was cut back by 6 bases and J by 8 bases. This CDR3 is CASSLITGGDSPLHF. The CDR3 DNA reads as TGTGCCAGCAGCTTAATTACAGGGGGCGATTCACCCCTCCACTTT.

This clone was counted once. The CDR3 reads CAPGEGGPGELFF. The DNA of the CDR3 is TGTGCCCCTGGGGAAGGGGGCCCCGGGGAGCTGTTTTTT. The rearrangement uses TRBV27 and TRBJ2-2; 7 bases match TRBD1. The CDR3 spans 13 residues. V lost 11 bases to trimming and J lost 6 bases; unmatched junction nucleotides: 9. Germline CDR1 is MNHEY and CDR2 is SMNVEV (reference sequence).

The chain is built from TRBV7-2 and TRBJ1-2, with D possibly being TRBD1 (6 bases). Trimming cost V 5 bases and J 5 bases, with 15 bases left between them. This CDR3 has 14 residues. Germline V gives CDR1 SGHTA, CDR2 FQGNSA. CDR3 nucleotide sequence: TGTGCCAGCAGCGGACGACAGGATCTATATGGCTACACCTTC. Its protein product is CASSGRQDLYGYTF. Using reference TRBV7-2 and TRBJ1-2 for the parts outside the CDR3, the full variable domain is GAGVSQSPSNKVTEKGKDVELRCDPISGHTALYWYRQSLGQGLEFLIYFQGNSAPDKSGLPSDRFSAERTGGSVSTLTIQRTQQEDSAVYLCASSGRQDLYGYTFGSGTRLTVV.

This chain uses TRBV7-6 with TRBJ1-3; a possible D gene is TRBD1 (6 bases). Per germline, CDR1 SGHVS and CDR2 FNYEAQ. Between the trimmed V and J ends, which lost 2 bases and 2 bases, there was a span of 16 bases. The CDR3 is 17 amino acids. This CDR3 reads CASSLYRAGAAGNTIYF. CDR3 DNA: TGTGCCAGCAGCTTATACCGAGCGGGGGCAGCTGGAAACACCATATATTTT. The full variable domain, with the rest looked up from reference TRBV7-6 and TRBJ1-3, is GAGVSQSPRYKVTKRGQDVALRCDPISGHVSLYWYRQALGQGPEFLTYFNYEAQQDKSGLPNDRFSAERPEGSISTLTIQRTEQRDSAMYRCASSLYRAGAAGNTIYFGEGSWLTVV.

The genes are TRBV6-1 and TRBJ1-1; D unresolved. Germline V CDR1 and CDR2: MNHNS, SASEGT. The CDR3 totals 13 residues. The V and J ends lost 0 bases and 3 bases respectively, with 5 bases between them. The CDR3 bases are TGTGCCAGCAGTGAAGCCGGACACACTGAAGCTTTCTTT. Translating gives CASSEAGHTEAFF.

The chain links TRBV3-1 (or the pseudogene TRBV3-2) to TRBJ1-3; D remains unclear. This CDR3 contains 17 residues. Per the germline V gene, CDR1 is LGHDT and CDR2 is YNNKEL (reference sequence). The ends were cut back, 6 bases at V and 0 bases at J, with 18 bases in the middle. The CDR3 nucleotides read TGTGCCAGCAGTCCGCTAGGGTCAATTGGCTCTGGAAACACCATATATTTT. Protein product: CASSPLGSIGSGNTIYF.

This clone was seen just once. The V and J genes are TRBV3-1 (or the pseudogene TRBV3-2) and TRBJ1-1, with a weak D call TRBD1 (5 bases). The germline V gene encodes CDR1 LGHDT and CDR2 YNNKEL (reference sequence). V lost 4 bases and J 4 bases, leaving 22 bases between the germline ends. The CDR3 is 17 amino acids. The CDR3 region has the DNA TGTGCCAGCAGCCTCCGAGTGTGGGGCGGGGTAACCACTGAAGCTTTCTTT. Translating gives CASSLRVWGGVTTEAFF.

The CDR3 loop is CAVSQGAIFTDTQYF. Here the CDR3 DNA reads TGTGCCGTATCACAGGGGGCAATCTTCACAGATACGCAGTATTTT. The J gene is TRBJ2-3, the V gene TRBV19, with 9 positions matching TRBD1. The V and J ends lost 11 bases and 2 bases, in that order; junction bases with no gene match: 11. This CDR3 has 15 residues. In germline, CDR1 is LNHDA, CDR2 SQIVND (reference sequence).

The rearrangement uses TRBV5-1 and TRBJ2-5; no firm D call. Trimming stripped 0 bases from V and 4 bases from J, with 10 bases between. The length of the CDR3 is 14 residues. The germline V gene encodes CDR1 SGHRS and CDR2 YFSETQ. The CDR3 DNA reads as TGCGCCAGCAGCTTGGATGGGGATAGAGAGACCCAGTACTTC. This translates into CASSLDGDRETQYF.

This clone was detected a few times. The chain links TRBV6-1 to TRBJ1-5; 7 positions agree with TRBD1. The V gene end was trimmed by 0 bases and the J gene end by 4 bases; junction bases not matched to a gene: 6. CDR1 is MNHNS and CDR2 is SASEGT in the germline V gene. This CDR3 comprises 16 residues. CDR3 loop: CASSEAPYRGNQPQHF. CDR3 DNA: TGTGCCAGCAGTGAAGCGCCGTACAGGGGAAATCAGCCCCAGCATTTT.

This clone showed up just once. The J gene is TRBJ1-1, the V gene TRBV18, with 10 bases identical to TRBD1. The J segment lost 4 bases and the V segment lost 6 bases, leaving 11 bases of the junction unmatched. Germline V CDR1 and CDR2: KGHSH, LQKENI. The CDR3 runs to 16 residues. The CDR3 DNA sequence: TGTGCCAGCTCCCCCTTGGGGACAGGGGCCCCCACTGAAGCTTTCTTT. Translation gives CASSPLGTGAPTEAFF.

This chain uses TRBV23-1 with TRBJ2-5; TRBD1 is a possible D gene (5 bases). TRBV23-1 carries the ORF label, with uncertain function. Trimming shortened V by 0 bases and J by 7 bases, and 12 bases separated the two germline ends. The CDR3 is made up of 14 amino acids. CDR3 sequence (DNA): TGCGCCAGCAGTCAATCGCTCAGGGTTGGGACCCAGTACTTC. Translating gives CASSQSLRVGTQYF.

The chain employs TRBV4-1 and TRBJ1-2; TRBD1 might be the D (6 bases). The CDR3 length is 15 residues. Germline V gene lookup returns CDR1 MGHRA and CDR2 YSYEKL. V lost 0 bases, J lost 8 bases, and 16 bases lay in between. The CDR3 here is CASSQEGYRVRGYTF. CDR3 sequence (DNA): TGCGCCAGCAGCCAAGAGGGGTACAGGGTGCGCGGCTACACCTTC.

The rearrangement links TRBV5-6 to TRBJ2-1; the match to TRBD2 covers 10 bases. J was trimmed by 5 bases and V by 5 bases; bases with no gene match: 7. CDR3 length: 15 amino acids. CDR1 is SGHDT and CDR2 is YYEEEE in the germline V gene. CDR3 sequence reads: CASRTLLAGNNEQFF. The CDR3 DNA sequence: TGTGCCAGCAGGACCTTACTAGCGGGGAACAATGAGCAGTTCTTC.

V is TRBV9 and J is TRBJ2-1, with D unclear. V lost 1 base, J lost 7 bases, and 18 bases lay in between. This CDR3 has 16 residues. Per the germline V gene, CDR1 is SGDLS and CDR2 is YYNGEE. CDR3 region: CASSVMSAVLTNEQFF. Here the CDR3 DNA reads TGTGCCAGCAGCGTAATGTCGGCAGTCCTGACGAATGAGCAGTTCTTC.

The sample holds one count of this clone. The rearrangement uses TRBV6-5 and TRBJ1-2; weak D call: TRBD1 (5 bases). V gave up 8 bases and J gave up 4 bases, with 17 bases separating them. The germline CDR1 and CDR2 sequences are MNHEY and SVGAGI. The CDR3 runs to 14 residues. The CDR3 nucleotides are TGTGCCAGCGGGGCAGGCCCGCGTAGCTATGGCTACACCTTC. Its translation: CASGAGPRSYGYTF.

The CDR3 is CASSQGQMRGSSYNEQFF. The CDR3 nucleotides are TGCGCCAGCAGCCAAGGTCAGATGCGGGGGAGCTCCTACAATGAGCAGTTCTTC. This chain links TRBV4-1 with TRBJ2-1, with 7 bases fitting TRBD2. The CDR3 totals 18 residues. J gave up 0 bases and V 1 base, and 9 bases lay outside the gene matches. Looked up from germline, CDR1 is MGHRA and CDR2 is YSYEKL.